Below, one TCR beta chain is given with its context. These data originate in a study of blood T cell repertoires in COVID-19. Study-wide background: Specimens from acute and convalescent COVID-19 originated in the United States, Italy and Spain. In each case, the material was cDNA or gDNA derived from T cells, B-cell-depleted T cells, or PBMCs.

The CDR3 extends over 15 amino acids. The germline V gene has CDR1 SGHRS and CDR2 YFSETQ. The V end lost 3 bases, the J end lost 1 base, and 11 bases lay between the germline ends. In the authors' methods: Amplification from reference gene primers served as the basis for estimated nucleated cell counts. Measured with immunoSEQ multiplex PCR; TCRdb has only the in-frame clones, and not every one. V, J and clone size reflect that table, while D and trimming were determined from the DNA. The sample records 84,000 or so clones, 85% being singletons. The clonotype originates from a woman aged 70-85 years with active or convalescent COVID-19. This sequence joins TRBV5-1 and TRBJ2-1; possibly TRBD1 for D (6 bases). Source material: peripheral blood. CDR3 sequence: CASSSTGTSYNEQFF. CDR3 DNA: TGCGCCAGCAGCTCTACAGGGACGTCCTACAATGAGCAGTTCTTC.